These T cell receptor beta chains were read from a single sample in a study of T cells of healthy individuals. TCRdb re-derived calls from the 5' RACE reads in MiXCR, one entry per CDR3 protein. The sample holds 45,000 to 60,000 distinct CDR3 sequences; under 15% are singletons and the top ten take 15% to 20%. These receptors came from a human donor in good health. Each CDR3 is given with its conserved first and last residue. D genes are given only for firm matches. A row's size may be missing; if present it is once, few, many or a size class.

v_gene	d_gene	j_gene	abundance	CDR3nt	CDR3aa
TRBV12-3/TRBV12-4	-	TRBJ1-4	-	TGTGCCAGCAGTTTATTCGGGGGAACTAATGAAAAACTGTTTTTT	CASSLFGGTNEKLFF
TRBV7-2	-	TRBJ2-7	-	TGTGCCAGCAGCTTACAGGGGAGGGGTCTGGAGCAGTACTTC	CASSLQGRGLEQYF
TRBV4-1	-	TRBJ2-1	-	TGCGCCAGCAGCCAAGATCTTAAGACCCCTATTTACAATGAGCAGTTCTTC	CASSQDLKTPIYNEQFF
TRBV9	TRBD1	TRBJ1-1	few	TGTGCCAGCAGCTCTCGCCTGGACAGGGGGACCACTGAAGCTTTCTTT	CASSSRLDRGTTEAFF
TRBV9	TRBD2	TRBJ2-1	few	TGTGCCAGCAGCGTAGGGGGGACTAGCGGCAACAATGAGCAGTTCTTC	CASSVGGTSGNNEQFF
TRBV5-1	-	TRBJ1-1	many	TGCGACAGCAGCTTACATAGGGAGGGGGGGAACACTGAAGCTTTCTTT	CDSSLHREGGNTEAFF
TRBV24-1	-	TRBJ2-3	-	TGTGCCACCAGTCCAACATTTACAGATACGCAGTATTTT	CATSPTFTDTQYF
TRBV20-1	-	TRBJ1-3	-	TGCAGTGCTAGACTAAGCTCTGGAAACACCATATATTTT	CSARLSSGNTIYF
TRBV5-6	-	TRBJ1-6	-	TGTGCCAGCAAACTCGATGGTGCAGGGAACTATAATTCACCCCTCCACTTT	CASKLDGAGNYNSPLHF
TRBV5-6	-	TRBJ2-5	-	TGTGCCAGCAGCGCCCAGAGGCACCAACAAGAGACCCAGTACTTC	CASSAQRHQQETQYF
TRBV4-3	TRBD2	TRBJ2-1	-	TGCGCCAGCAGCCCCGGGAGGGGGGCGTACAATGAGCAGTTCTTC	CASSPGRGAYNEQFF
TRBV9	-	TRBJ2-1	-	TGTGCCAGCAGCGTAGACAATCCGGGGGGCGATGAGCAGTTCTTC	CASSVDNPGGDEQFF
TRBV7-2	-	TRBJ1-1	-	TGTGCCAGCAGCTTAGGATTCGTGTACACTGAAGCTTTCTTT	CASSLGFVYTEAFF
TRBV4-1	-	TRBJ1-5	many	TGCGCCAGCAGCCAAGATACAGGAGCGGAGCCCCAGCATTTT	CASSQDTGAEPQHF
TRBV4-3	TRBD1	TRBJ1-4	many	TGCGCCAGCAGCCCCGGACAGGCCGCAACTAATGAAAAACTGTTTTTT	CASSPGQAATNEKLFF
TRBV20-1	-	TRBJ1-1	few	TGCAGTGCCAACTTCAGAGCTTTCTTT	CSANFRAFF
TRBV20-1	-	TRBJ1-3	-	TGCAGTGCCCAGGAGGGGGTTCGAAGAAACACCATATATTTT	CSAQEGVRRNTIYF
TRBV20-1	-	TRBJ2-3	few	TGCAGTGCTCTTTGGACTCCCAACACAGATACGCAGTATTTT	CSALWTPNTDTQYF
TRBV7-2	TRBD2	TRBJ2-2	many	TGTGCCAGCAGCCCCGGGGGGTACGGGGAGCTGTTTTTT	CASSPGGYGELFF
TRBV5-1	TRBD2	TRBJ2-5	few	TGCGCCAGCAGCCCCGGGACTAGCGGAGAGACCCAGTACTTC	CASSPGTSGETQYF
TRBV25-1	-	TRBJ1-1	-	TGTGCCAGCAGTGCGCGGGCCGCCCTAGAGGCTTTCTTT	CASSARAALEAFF
TRBV15	-	TRBJ2-7	many	TGTGCCACCAGCAGAGATTATACTCAGTACTTC	CATSRDYTQYF
TRBV19	TRBD2	TRBJ2-1	-	TGTGCCAGTAGTATAGAAGGACTAGCGGGGCCTCAGTCCTACAATGAGCAGTTCTTC	CASSIEGLAGPQSYNEQFF
TRBV7-2	-	TRBJ2-7	many	TGTGCCAGCAGCCAAACCGGGACGGGAAGCTCCTACGAGCAGTACTTC	CASSQTGTGSSYEQYF
TRBV6-5	TRBD2	TRBJ2-5	few	TGTGCCACGACTAGCGGGAGTATGGAGACCCAGTACTTC	CATTSGSMETQYF
TRBV9	TRBD2	TRBJ2-3	-	TGTGCCAGCAGCGTCCGAAGCGGGGGCCTCAGCACAGATACGCAGTATTTT	CASSVRSGGLSTDTQYF
TRBV11-3	TRBD2	TRBJ2-2	-	TGTGCCAGCAGCTTACGTAGCGGGAGCACCGGGGAGCTGTTTTTT	CASSLRSGSTGELFF
TRBV5-1	TRBD1	TRBJ2-7	few	TGCGCCAGCAGCTTGGAGGGACAGACCTACGAGCAGTACTTC	CASSLEGQTYEQYF
TRBV2	-	TRBJ1-2	-	TGTGCCAGCGCCCCGCGGGCGAGAGACTATGGCTACACCTTC	CASAPRARDYGYTF
TRBV7-8	TRBD2	TRBJ2-5	-	TGTGCCAGCAGCTTACGCGTTCTAGCGGGGGAGACCCAGTACTTC	CASSLRVLAGETQYF
TRBV6-2/TRBV6-3	-	TRBJ2-6	few	TGTGCCAGCGGGTCGTACTCTGGGGCCAACGTCCTGACTTTC	CASGSYSGANVLTF
TRBV15	-	TRBJ2-2	many	TGTGCCACCAGCACTTGGACAGCAACCGGGGAGCTGTTTTTT	CATSTWTATGELFF
TRBV5-1	TRBD1	TRBJ2-3	-	TGCGCCAGCAGCTGGGACAGACGACTCACAGATACGCAGTATTTT	CASSWDRRLTDTQYF
TRBV10-3	-	TRBJ1-4	few	TGTGCCATGGGCGGGGGAAATGAAAAACTGTTTTTT	CAMGGGNEKLFF